This TCR beta chain was identified during a study of T cell repertoires in cytomegalovirus infection. Study as a whole: Selection of CMV epitopes for the study included recently identified HLA-C-restricted and well-studied HLA-B-restricted ones. Both a matching HLA type and CMV infection were indicated by public TCR beta signatures. Findings and caveats of the study: CMV carriers having the relevant HLA were flagged by cumulative public TCR beta family frequency. What dominated the ex vivo response were HLA-C-restricted CMV-specific TCR beta clonotypes.

Of note for this clonotype: Its antigen is unknown.

TCRdb independently ran MiXCR on the reads; one entry per CDR3 protein. This sample has approximately 990,000 distinct CDR3 sequences, with 30% to 40% found just once. CDR3 length equals 17 residues. From germline, CDR1 is SGHRS and CDR2 YFSETQ. Trimming cost V 4 bases and J 0 bases, with 19 bases left between them. The V and J genes are TRBV5-1 and TRBJ2-5, with D unclear. This TCR was recovered from a human donor in good health (CMV status not recorded). Some clones in this sample may be carry-over from other donors' samples. This sample comprised cultured CD8+ T cells from PBMCs, obtained from culture after CMV antigen stimulation. The CDR3: CASSLGFKQSYQETQYF. CDR3 nucleotide sequence: TGCGCCAGCAGCCTAGGCTTCAAGCAGTCTTACCAAGAGACCCAGTACTTC.